What follows are 24 T cell receptor beta chains derived from one specimen sequenced in a study of T-cell reconstitution after alpha-beta-depleted transplantation in children. Unique molecular identifiers were used in preparing the TCRbeta library. Via MiXCR, TCRdb re-called the PCR reads, giving one row per CDR3 protein. Of around 450,000 distinct CDR3 sequences listed, about 17% are singletons. The sample was PBMCs, mostly from graft donor cells, taken 360 days after TCRalphabeta/CD19-depleted stem cell transplant. The receptors come from a boy under two years old who had a stem cell transplant for Wiskott-Aldrich syndrome, so the T cells may come from the graft donor.

The CDR3 loop is CASSYLGTSGIQYF. CDR3 nucleotide sequence: TGTGCCAGCAGTTACCTAGGGACTAGCGGGATCCAGTATTTT. The chain employs TRBV6-5 and TRBJ2-3; 13 bases map to TRBD2. The CDR3 is 14 amino acids. The germline gives CDR1 MNHEY, CDR2 SVGAGI. With V trimmed by 2 bases and J by 12 bases, 5 bases remained unmatched.

By sample fraction, this clonotype is medium-sized. The V gene is TRBV7-9, the J gene TRBJ1-5; TRBD1 matches 7 bases. This CDR3 region has 14 residues. Per the germline V gene, CDR1 is SEHNR and CDR2 is FQNEAQ (reference sequence). J was trimmed by 2 bases and V by 4 bases; bases with no gene match: 2. CDR3 amino acids: CASSSGGGNQPQHF. The CDR3 DNA is TGTGCCAGCAGCTCAGGGGGAGGCAATCAGCCCCAGCATTTT.

This clonotype came up once. The chain carries TRBV4-3 and TRBJ2-7, with D perhaps TRBD1 or TRBD2 (5 bases each). Germline values: CDR1 LGHNA, CDR2 YSLEER. Deletions cut 0 bases from V and 0 bases from J, with 12 bases between. This CDR3 region has 16 residues. The DNA of the CDR3 is TGCGCCAGCAGCCAAGACTCGGGACCGAGCTCCTACGAGCAGTACTTC. The encoded protein is CASSQDSGPSSYEQYF.

The chain has TRBV12-3 or TRBV12-4 and TRBJ2-4; D possibly matches TRBD1 or TRBD2 (5 bases each). V lost 1 base and J lost 5, with 18 bases in between. The CDR3 has 17 amino acids. CDR3 sequence (DNA): TGTGCCAGCAGTTTAGAGGTCTGGGACGGCTGGGAAAACATTCAGTACTTC. Translating it yields CASSLEVWDGWENIQYF.

This clonotype came up a few times. This sequence joins TRBV4-3 and TRBJ2-2, with D perhaps TRBD1 (5 bases). This CDR3 region has 19 residues. Trimming shortened V by 3 bases and J by 5 bases, and 25 bases separated the two germline ends. Germline assignment: CDR1 LGHNA and CDR2 YSLEER. The CDR3, as DNA: TGCGCCAGCAGCCAGGGGTTTCAGGGAAGGGTCCCCTATACCGGGGAGCTGTTTTTT. Translated, it gives CASSQGFQGRVPYTGELFF.

This clonotype was counted at least ten times. The rearrangement uses TRBV12-3 or TRBV12-4 and TRBJ1-4, with D possibly being TRBD1 (5 bases). The CDR3 consists of 17 residues. The V gene lost 3 bases and the J gene lost 0 bases, with 14 bases spanning the gap. The CDR3 loop reads CASSFGRGIATNEKLFF. The CDR3, as DNA: TGTGCCAGCAGTTTCGGACGGGGCATTGCAACTAATGAAAAACTGTTTTTT.

The chain combines TRBV5-1 with TRBJ2-7; D may match TRBD1 or TRBD2 (5 bases each). The germline gives CDR1 SGHRS, CDR2 YFSETQ. There are 17 residues in the CDR3. The V end was cut by 2 bases, the J end by 0 bases, with 18 bases between. DNA for the CDR3: TGCGCCAGCAGCTTCAACCCCGGGACGAAGAGCTCCTACGAGCAGTACTTC. It translates to CASSFNPGTKSSYEQYF.

Many counts were recorded for this clonotype. The V and J genes are TRBV12-3 or TRBV12-4 and TRBJ1-2, with TRBD1 matching 11 bases. This CDR3 comprises 17 residues. V lost 5 bases and J lost 4; bases outside the gene matches: 12. The CDR3 sequence is CASSRTLGQGVGYGYTF. The CDR3, as DNA: TGTGCCAGCAGTCGAACCCTGGGACAGGGGGTTGGCTATGGCTACACCTTC.

This clonotype was seen a handful of times. V is TRBV18 and J is TRBJ2-7, with D maybe TRBD2 (6 bases). Germline CDR1 is KGHSH and CDR2 is LQKENI. CDR3 length: 18 residues. V gave up 2 bases and J gave up 0 bases, with 20 bases separating them. Here the CDR3 DNA reads TGTGCCAGCTCACCAAGTGGGGGATTGGCGGGGATCTCCTACGAGCAGTACTTC. Amino acid sequence: CASSPSGGLAGISYEQYF.

This clonotype has only a few counts. CDR3: CASSFRPNNEQFF. Written as DNA, the CDR3 is TGTGCCAGCAGTTTCAGACCAAACAATGAGCAGTTCTTC. The rearrangement uses TRBV12-3 or TRBV12-4 and TRBJ2-1; unclear D gene. CDR3 length: 13 residues. V was cut by 3 bases and J by 5 bases, with 8 bases left in between.

V usage is TRBV11-2 and J usage is TRBJ2-5, with D possibly matching TRBD1 (5 bases). The CDR3 sequence is 18 residues long. CDR1 SGHAT and CDR2 FQNNGV come from the germline V gene. Trimming shortened V by 2 bases and J by 5 bases, and 24 bases separated the two germline ends. The CDR3 coding sequence is TGTGCCAGCAGCTTAAGGATACAGGTCGCTGGGAAGTTGGAGACCCAGTACTTC. This gives the protein CASSLRIQVAGKLETQYF.

This clonotype showed up just a few times. CDR3: CASSSGPMNDEQYF. For the CDR3, the DNA is TGCGCCAGCAGCTCCGGGCCCATGAATGACGAGCAGTACTTC. The chain carries TRBV5-1 and TRBJ2-7, with no clear D. Per germline, CDR1 SGHRS and CDR2 YFSETQ. The CDR3 runs to 14 residues. V was trimmed by 3 bases and J by 5 bases, leaving 15 bases between them.

This clonotype was counted only a few times. This chain links TRBV10-2 with TRBJ2-1; tentative D call: TRBD1 (6 bases). CDR3 length: 16 amino acids. Looked up from germline, CDR1 is WSHSY and CDR2 is SAAADI. V was cut by 4 bases and J by 1 base, with 14 bases left in between. The CDR3 DNA follows: TGCGCCAGCAGTGGGGAGCCGGGACAATCCTACAATGAGCAGTTCTTC. Translated: CASSGEPGQSYNEQFF.

This clonotype was seen a few times. The chain's CDR3 is CASSTPQIAGHNEQFF. Written as DNA, the CDR3 is TGTGCCAGCAGTACCCCTCAAATAGCGGGTCACAATGAGCAGTTCTTC. This chain links TRBV28 with TRBJ2-1; 7 bases are shared with TRBD2. Trimming removed 5 bases from V and 5 bases from J; junction bases left unmatched: 12. Germline V CDR1 and CDR2: MDHEN, SYDVKM. The CDR3 is made up of 16 amino acids.

This clonotype has a handful of counts. The chain combines TRBV29-1 with TRBJ1-2; D is possibly TRBD1 (5 bases). This CDR3 comprises 14 residues. V shed 4 bases and J shed 2 bases, with 14 bases lying between them. Germline CDR1 is SQVTM and CDR2 is ANQGSEA. The CDR3 bases are TGCAGCGTTGTCCATCAGGCAGGGAACTATGGCTACACCTTC. It translates to CSVVHQAGNYGYTF.

V is TRBV20-1 and J is TRBJ2-6, with D unresolved. Trimming removed 4 bases from V and 0 bases from J, with 13 bases in between. The germline CDR1 and CDR2 sequences are DFQATT and SNEGSKA (reference sequence). The CDR3 totals 16 residues. The CDR3 sequence: CSATQRFHSGANVLTF. The CDR3 bases are TGCAGTGCTACACAGCGATTCCACTCTGGGGCCAACGTCCTGACTTTC.

This chain connects TRBV3-1 to TRBJ1-6; no firm D call. Trimming shortened V by 4 bases and J by 3 bases, and 10 bases separated the two germline ends. Germline CDR1 and CDR2: LGHDT and YNNKEL (reference sequence). This CDR3 contains 15 residues. The CDR3 nucleotides read TGTGCCAGCAGCCGCTCACTTGTCTATAATTCACCCCTCCACTTT. It codes for CASSRSLVYNSPLHF.

The chain is built from TRBV6-5 and TRBJ2-7; D may be TRBD2 (5 bases). Trimming stripped 0 bases from V and 3 bases from J, with 15 bases between. The CDR3 sequence is 16 residues long. Germline CDR1 MNHEY, CDR2 SVGAGI. For the CDR3, the DNA is TGTGCCAGCAGTTACTCGGCCGGGATGAGAGACTACGAGCAGTACTTC. Translation gives CASSYSAGMRDYEQYF.

This clonotype was observed a handful of times. V usage is TRBV6-5 and J usage is TRBJ2-1; 11 positions agree with TRBD2. The J segment lost 15 bases and the V segment lost 6 bases, leaving 7 bases of the junction unmatched. The V gene's germline CDR1 is MNHEY and CDR2 SVGAGI. CDR3 length: 12 amino acids. The CDR3 sequence: CASSLSGGARFF. The CDR3 nucleotides are TGTGCCAGCAGCCTTAGCGGGGGGGCTCGGTTCTTC.

V usage is TRBV6-2 or TRBV6-3 and J usage is TRBJ2-7, with TRBD2 matching over 10 bases. Germline loops: CDR1 MNHEY, CDR2 SVGEGT. The CDR3 covers 15 residues. V lost 4 bases, J lost 6 bases, and 9 bases stayed unmatched. In DNA, the CDR3 is TGTGCCAGCAGTTCTAGCGGGAGTCCTTCCCGCGAGCAGTACTTC. Its protein product is CASSSSGSPSREQYF.

The DNA of the CDR3 is TGTGCCAGCAGCTTACTAGGGCGCGAGCAGTACTTC. Protein product: CASSLLGREQYF. The chain is built from TRBV7-2 and TRBJ2-7; D remains ambiguous. CDR1 and CDR2 (germline): SGHTA, FQGNSA. V lost 2 bases and J lost 6, with 8 bases in between. The CDR3 has 12 residues. Full variable domain (missing parts from reference TRBV7-2 and TRBJ2-7): GAGVSQSPSNKVTEKGKDVELRCDPISGHTALYWYRQSLGQGLEFLIYFQGNSAPDKSGLPSDRFSAERTGGSVSTLTIQRTQQEDSAVYLCASSLLGREQYFGPGTRLTVT.

The rearrangement links TRBV5-1 to TRBJ2-7, with 8 bases identical to TRBD1. V lost 4 bases and J lost 3; bases outside the gene matches: 9. Germline loops: CDR1 SGHRS, CDR2 YFSETQ. The CDR3 covers 15 residues. The CDR3 nucleotides read TGCGCCAGCAGCCCGGGACAGGTCGGCCTCTACGAGCAGTACTTC. Amino acids: CASSPGQVGLYEQYF.

This chain joins TRBV10-1 and TRBJ2-3; perhaps TRBD1 as D (6 bases). V lost 3 bases to trimming and J lost 4 bases, with 11 bases between them. The CDR3 totals 14 residues. The V gene's germline CDR1 is WNHNN and CDR2 SYGVQD (reference sequence). The CDR3 protein is CASSDDRIPDTQYF. DNA of the CDR3: TGCGCCAGCAGTGACGACAGGATACCAGATACGCAGTATTTT.

The chain employs TRBV7-9 and TRBJ2-3; D perhaps matches TRBD1 (5 bases). This CDR3 is 12 amino acids long. The germline V gene encodes CDR1 SEHNR and CDR2 FQNEAQ (reference sequence). Trimming removed 5 bases at V and 5 bases at J, with 8 bases between. This CDR3 reads CASSIRGDTQYF. The CDR3 bases are TGTGCCAGCAGCATAAGGGGAGATACGCAGTATTTT.